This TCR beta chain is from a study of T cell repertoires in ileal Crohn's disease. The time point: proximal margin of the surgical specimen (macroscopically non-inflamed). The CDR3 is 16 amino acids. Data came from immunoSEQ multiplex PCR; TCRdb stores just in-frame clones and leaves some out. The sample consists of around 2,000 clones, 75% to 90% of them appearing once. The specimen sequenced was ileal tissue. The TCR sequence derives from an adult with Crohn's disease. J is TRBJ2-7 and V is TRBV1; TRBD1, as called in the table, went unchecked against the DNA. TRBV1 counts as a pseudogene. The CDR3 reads CTSSQAGTPSSYEQYF. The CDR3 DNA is TGCACCAGCAGCCAAGCCGGGACACCTAGCTCCTACGAGCAGTACTTC.